This TCR beta chain comes out of a study of blood T cell repertoires in COVID-19. Clones were sequenced by immunoSEQ multiplex PCR, and TCRdb holds only the in-frame ones, with some missing. The sample has under 75,000 clones, 85% to 95% seen once; the top ten hold around 4.3%. Looked up from germline, CDR1 is SGHRS and CDR2 is YFSETQ. The CDR3 covers 15 residues. Trimming at V came to 3 bases and at J to 4 bases, leaving 6 bases not matched to a gene. The source material was peripheral blood. The sequence derives from a man aged 50 to 60 with active COVID-19. The chain links TRBV5-1 to TRBJ2-7, with 11 positions matching TRBD1. The chain's CDR3 is CASSWTGTGGYEQYF. As DNA, the CDR3 is TGCGCCAGCAGCTGGACCGGGACAGGGGGTTACGAGCAGTACTTC.